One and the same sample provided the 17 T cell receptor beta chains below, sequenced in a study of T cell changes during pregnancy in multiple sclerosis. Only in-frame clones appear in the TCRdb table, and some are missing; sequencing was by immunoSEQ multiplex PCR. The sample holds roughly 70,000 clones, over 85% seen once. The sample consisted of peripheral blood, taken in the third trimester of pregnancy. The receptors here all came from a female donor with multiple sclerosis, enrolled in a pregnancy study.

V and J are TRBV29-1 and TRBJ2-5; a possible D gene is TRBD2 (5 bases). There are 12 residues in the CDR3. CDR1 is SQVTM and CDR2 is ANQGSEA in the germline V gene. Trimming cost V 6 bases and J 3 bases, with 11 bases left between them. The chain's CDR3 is CSVDTREETQYF. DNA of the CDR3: TGCAGCGTCGACACTAGGGAAGAGACCCAGTACTTC.

This CDR3 reads CASSSQGADGYTF. In DNA form, the CDR3 reads TGTGCCAGCAGCTCACAGGGGGCAGATGGCTACACCTTC. The chain couples TRBV28 to TRBJ1-2; 9 bases are shared with TRBD1. CDR3 length: 13 amino acids. The germline V gene encodes CDR1 MDHEN and CDR2 SYDVKM. V lost 6 bases to trimming and J lost 6 bases; unmatched junction nucleotides: 5.

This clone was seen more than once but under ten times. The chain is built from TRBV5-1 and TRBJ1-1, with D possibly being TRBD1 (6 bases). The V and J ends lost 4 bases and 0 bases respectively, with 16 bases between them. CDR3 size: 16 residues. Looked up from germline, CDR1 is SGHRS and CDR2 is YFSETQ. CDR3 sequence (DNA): TGCGCCAGCAGCCCACAGGGCCGGACGGTGAACACTGAAGCTTTCTTT. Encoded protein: CASSPQGRTVNTEAFF.

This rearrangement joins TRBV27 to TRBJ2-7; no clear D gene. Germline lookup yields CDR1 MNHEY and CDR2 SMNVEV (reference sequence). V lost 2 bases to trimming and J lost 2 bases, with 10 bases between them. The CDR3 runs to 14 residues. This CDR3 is CASSLDQYTYEQYF. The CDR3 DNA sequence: TGTGCCAGCAGTTTAGATCAGTATACCTACGAGCAGTACTTC.

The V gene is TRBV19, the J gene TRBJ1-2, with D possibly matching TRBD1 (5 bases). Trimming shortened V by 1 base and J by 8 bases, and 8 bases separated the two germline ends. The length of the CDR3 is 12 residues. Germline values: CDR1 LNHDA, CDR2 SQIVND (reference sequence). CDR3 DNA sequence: TGTGCCAGTAGTATAGCGGGGGAAGGCTACACCTTC. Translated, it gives CASSIAGEGYTF.

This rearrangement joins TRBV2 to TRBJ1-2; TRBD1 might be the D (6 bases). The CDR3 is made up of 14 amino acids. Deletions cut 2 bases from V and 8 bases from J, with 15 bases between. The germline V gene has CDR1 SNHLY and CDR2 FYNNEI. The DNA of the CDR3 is TGTGCCAGCAGTGAAACGGGACACACGAGCGGCTACACCTTC. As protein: CASSETGHTSGYTF.

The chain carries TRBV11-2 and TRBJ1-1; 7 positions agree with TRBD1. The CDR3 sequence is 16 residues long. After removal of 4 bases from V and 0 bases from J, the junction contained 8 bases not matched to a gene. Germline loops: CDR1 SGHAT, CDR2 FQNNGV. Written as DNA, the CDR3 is TGTGCCAGCAGCTCAAGGGGGCAGAACATGAACACTGAAGCTTTCTTT. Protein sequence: CASSSRGQNMNTEAFF.

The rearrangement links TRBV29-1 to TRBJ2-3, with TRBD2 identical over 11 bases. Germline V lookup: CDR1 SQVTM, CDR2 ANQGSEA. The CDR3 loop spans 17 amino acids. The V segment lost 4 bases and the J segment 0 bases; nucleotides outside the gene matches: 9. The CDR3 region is CSVGHRLAGYSTDTQYF. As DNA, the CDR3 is TGCAGCGTTGGCCACCGACTAGCGGGGTATAGCACAGATACGCAGTATTTT.

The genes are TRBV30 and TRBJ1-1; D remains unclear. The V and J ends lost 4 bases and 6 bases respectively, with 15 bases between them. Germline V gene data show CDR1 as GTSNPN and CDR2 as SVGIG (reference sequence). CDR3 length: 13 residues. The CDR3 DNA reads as TGTGCCTGGATGCTCTTAGATCCCCCTGAAGCTTTCTTT. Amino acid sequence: CAWMLLDPPEAFF.

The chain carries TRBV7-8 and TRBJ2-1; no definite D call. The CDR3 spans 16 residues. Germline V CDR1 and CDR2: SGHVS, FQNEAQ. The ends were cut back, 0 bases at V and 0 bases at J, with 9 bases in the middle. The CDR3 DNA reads TGTGCCAGCAGCTTAGCGCTGTTGAGCTCCTACAATGAGCAGTTCTTC. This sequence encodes CASSLALLSSYNEQFF.

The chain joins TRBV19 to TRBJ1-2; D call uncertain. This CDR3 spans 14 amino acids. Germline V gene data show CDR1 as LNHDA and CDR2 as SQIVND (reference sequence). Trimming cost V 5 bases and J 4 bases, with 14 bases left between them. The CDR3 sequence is CASSPARDGYGYTF. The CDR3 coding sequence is TGTGCCAGTAGTCCTGCCCGGGATGGCTATGGCTACACCTTC.

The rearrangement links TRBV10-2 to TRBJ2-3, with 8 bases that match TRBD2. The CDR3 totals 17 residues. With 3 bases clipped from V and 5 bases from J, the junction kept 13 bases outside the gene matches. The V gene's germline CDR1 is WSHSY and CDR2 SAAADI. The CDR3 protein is CASSEPTTSGLRDTQYF. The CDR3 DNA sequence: TGCGCCAGCAGTGAACCAACCACTAGCGGACTACGAGATACGCAGTATTTT.

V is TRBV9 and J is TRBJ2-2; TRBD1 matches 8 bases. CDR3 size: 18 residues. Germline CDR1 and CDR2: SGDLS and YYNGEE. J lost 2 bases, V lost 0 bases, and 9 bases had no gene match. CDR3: CASSVGGGGTGNTGELFF. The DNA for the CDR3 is TGTGCCAGCAGCGTAGGGGGAGGAGGGACAGGTAACACCGGGGAGCTGTTTTTT.

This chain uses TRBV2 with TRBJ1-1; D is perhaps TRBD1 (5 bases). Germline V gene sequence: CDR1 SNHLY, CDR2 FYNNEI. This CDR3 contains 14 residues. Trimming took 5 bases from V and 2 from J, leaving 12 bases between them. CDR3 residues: CASSLRQRNTEAFF. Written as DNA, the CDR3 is TGTGCCAGCAGTTTGCGACAGCGCAACACTGAAGCTTTCTTT.

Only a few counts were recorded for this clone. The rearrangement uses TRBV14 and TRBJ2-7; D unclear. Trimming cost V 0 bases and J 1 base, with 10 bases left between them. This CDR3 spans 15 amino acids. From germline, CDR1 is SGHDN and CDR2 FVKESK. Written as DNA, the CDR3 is TGTGCCAGCAGCCAAGACAGGTACCTTTCCTACGAGCAGTACTTC. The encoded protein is CASSQDRYLSYEQYF. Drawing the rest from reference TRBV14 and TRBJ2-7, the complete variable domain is EAGVTQFPSHSVIEKGQTVTLRCDPISGHDNLYWYRRVMGKEIKFLLHFVKESKQDESGMPNNRFLAERTGGTYSTLKVQPAELEDSGVYFCASSQDRYLSYEQYFGPGTRLTVT.

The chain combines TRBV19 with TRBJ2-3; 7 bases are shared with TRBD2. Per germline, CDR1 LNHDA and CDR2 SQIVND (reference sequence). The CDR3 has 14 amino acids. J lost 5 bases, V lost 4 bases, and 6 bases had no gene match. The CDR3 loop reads CASSSGSTQDTQYF. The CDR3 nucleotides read TGTGCCAGTAGTAGCGGGAGTACTCAAGATACGCAGTATTTT.

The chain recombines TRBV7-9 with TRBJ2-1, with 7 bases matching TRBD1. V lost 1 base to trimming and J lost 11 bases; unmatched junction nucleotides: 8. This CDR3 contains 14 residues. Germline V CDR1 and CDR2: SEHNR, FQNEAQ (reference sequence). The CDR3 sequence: CASSLGQGVSQQFF. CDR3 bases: TGTGCCAGCAGCTTAGGACAGGGAGTGTCGCAGCAGTTCTTC.